This TCR beta chain originates from a study of tumor-infiltrating lymphocytes in primary liver carcinoma. From approximately 450 ng total RNA, TCR beta cDNA was generated with a primer in the constant region. For TCR beta, libraries were produced by three nested multiplex PCR rounds using slightly modified ARM-PCR. TRBV1-TRBV30 forward primers paired with a C-beta reverse primer drove the first two PCR rounds, 10 cycles each. TCRdb ran MiXCR on the multiplex PCR reads and lists one entry per CDR3 protein. The table has over 75,000 distinct CDR3 sequences, around 70% seen once. A few counts support this clonotype. A much more abundant neighbour one base away suggests this may be a read error. Germline CDR1 reads MNHNS; CDR2 reads SASEGT. This CDR3 is 13 amino acids long. Unsorted bulk tissue of roughly 17-33 mg yielded co-extracted RNA and DNA.

V and J are TRBV6-1 and TRBJ2-7; D is uncertain. Sequencing was done on a sample of tumor-adjacent normal liver tissue. The receptor was derived from a man aged 40-55 years with primary liver carcinoma and hepatitis B virus infection. The CDR3 region is CASNEARTYEQYF. The CDR3 nucleotides read TGTGCCAGCAATGAAGCTAGAACCTACGAGCAGTACTTC.